The 19 T cell receptor beta chains below were found in one sample sequenced in a study of immune characterization of retroperitoneal liposarcoma. Using its own MiXCR run on the PCR reads, TCRdb lists one record per CDR3 protein. Among more than 1,500 distinct CDR3 sequences listed, approximately 48% were seen once. The material sequenced was tumor tissue. The receptor set was obtained from a female donor with retroperitoneal liposarcoma.

This clonotype was counted between two and nine times. V usage is TRBV6-5 and J usage is TRBJ1-5; tentative D call: TRBD1 (6 bases). The germline V gene encodes CDR1 MNHEY and CDR2 SVGAGI. The V and J ends lost 5 bases and 4 bases respectively, with 21 bases between them. The CDR3 length is 17 residues. The CDR3 sequence is CASSGWRGGSGNQPQHF. In DNA, the CDR3 is TGTGCCAGCAGTGGGTGGCGAGGGGGATCGGGAAATCAGCCCCAGCATTTT.

This clonotype is large by share. The chain recombines TRBV7-6 with TRBJ2-1, with D possibly matching TRBD1 (7 bases). The CDR3 is 14 residues long. V lost 2 bases and J lost 10, with 15 bases in between. CDR1 is SGHVS, CDR2 FNYEAQ, per germline. The DNA of the CDR3 is TGTGCCAGCAGCTTACGCCAGGGGGGATACGAGCAGTTCTTC. It encodes CASSLRQGGYEQFF. The full variable domain, with the rest looked up from reference TRBV7-6 and TRBJ2-1, is GAGVSQSPRYKVTKRGQDVALRCDPISGHVSLYWYRQALGQGPEFLTYFNYEAQQDKSGLPNDRFSAERPEGSISTLTIQRTEQRDSAMYRCASSLRQGGYEQFFGPGTRLTVL.

This chain links TRBV12-3 or TRBV12-4 with TRBJ2-1; 14 positions match TRBD2. J lost 7 bases, V lost 2 bases, and 4 bases had no gene match. CDR3 length equals 16 residues. The CDR3 loop reads CASSLRLAGGGNEQFF. CDR3 nucleotide sequence: TGTGCCAGCAGTTTAAGACTAGCGGGAGGGGGGAATGAGCAGTTCTTC.

V usage is TRBV6-5 and J usage is TRBJ2-1; TRBD2 agrees at 9 bases. The germline V gene has CDR1 MNHEY and CDR2 SVGAGI. The CDR3 has 15 residues. V trimming: 0 bases; J trimming: 8 bases; junction bases outside the gene matches: 5. The CDR3 sequence: CASSYSGTSIDEQFF. DNA for the CDR3: TGTGCCAGCAGTTACTCTGGGACTAGCATCGATGAGCAGTTCTTC.

The chain joins TRBV6-6 to TRBJ2-3; 10 positions match TRBD1. The better agreement between TRBJ2-1 and the DNA end casts doubt on the J call. The CDR3 is made up of 13 amino acids. Germline V gives CDR1 MNHNY, CDR2 SVGAGI (reference sequence). CDR3 sequence reads: CASRGQGSYEQFF. CDR3 coding DNA: TGTGCCAGCAGGGGACAGGGGAGTTACGAGCAGTTCTTC.

In its sample, this clonotype is large. The V gene is TRBV12-3 or TRBV12-4, the J gene TRBJ2-1, with TRBD2 matching over 12 bases. This CDR3 is 16 amino acids long. V dropped 6 bases and J dropped 5; count of bases not matched to a gene: 8. The CDR3 protein is CASSYETSGRNNEQFF. DNA of the CDR3: TGTGCCAGCAGCTATGAGACTAGCGGGAGAAACAATGAGCAGTTCTTC.

Concerning this clonotype itself: This may stem from a read error, because a much larger clone lies one nucleotide away. V gene TRBV6-1 combines with J gene TRBJ2-1; TRBD2 aligns across 9 bases. The assigned J gene may be wrong: the sequence end matches TRBJ2-7 better. The length of the CDR3 is 17 residues. Germline values: CDR1 MNHNS, CDR2 SASEGT. For the CDR3, the DNA is TGTGCCAGCAGTGAAGAGTACCTAGCGGGATTTAACAATGAGCAGTACTTC. It yields the protein CASSEEYLAGFNNEQYF.

Relative to its sample, this clonotype is medium-sized. This chain connects TRBV11-3 to TRBJ2-1, with 13 bases aligning to TRBD2. The ends lost 5 bases at V and 10 bases at J; junction bases unmatched: 26. Per germline, CDR1 SGHNT and CDR2 YENEEA. CDR3 length: 21 residues. The CDR3 DNA reads TGTGCCAGCAGCGGACCACTAGCGGGAGGGCCTCAGGGAAAACCGAGGTACGAGCAGTTCTTC. Protein sequence: CASSGPLAGGPQGKPRYEQFF.

The gene calls are TRBV7-6 and TRBJ2-5; maybe TRBD1 (5 bases). Trimming took 6 bases from V and 3 from J, leaving 11 bases between them. The CDR3 is made up of 13 amino acids. Per germline, CDR1 SGHVS and CDR2 FNYEAQ. CDR3 region: CASRPDREETQYF. The CDR3 nucleotides read TGTGCCAGCAGGCCAGACAGAGAAGAGACCCAGTACTTC. Filled out from reference TRBV7-6 and TRBJ2-5, the complete variable domain reads GAGVSQSPRYKVTKRGQDVALRCDPISGHVSLYWYRQALGQGPEFLTYFNYEAQQDKSGLPNDRFSAERPEGSISTLTIQRTEQRDSAMYRCASRPDREETQYFGPGTRLLVL.

The chain recombines TRBV6-5 with TRBJ1-2, with D possibly matching TRBD1 (5 bases). The V end lost 0 bases, the J end lost 5 bases, and 16 bases lay between the germline ends. This CDR3 is built from 16 residues. Germline CDR1 reads MNHEY; CDR2 reads SVGAGI. This chain's CDR3 is CASSYSTGGPGYGYTF. CDR3 coding DNA: TGTGCCAGCAGTTACTCGACGGGCGGTCCAGGGTATGGCTACACCTTC.

The chain links TRBV6-4 to TRBJ2-1; 9 bases match TRBD1. The germline gives CDR1 MRHNA, CDR2 SNTAGT. The CDR3 has 17 amino acids. V dropped 3 bases and J dropped 7; count of bases not matched to a gene: 13. The CDR3 loop reads CASSEFPPGQGGNEQFF. CDR3 DNA sequence: TGTGCCAGCAGTGAATTTCCCCCGGGACAGGGAGGTAATGAGCAGTTCTTC.

This clonotype counts as medium-sized (0.01 to 0.1%). J is TRBJ2-1 and V is TRBV27; tentatively, D is TRBD1 or TRBD2 (5 bases each). Trimming shortened V by 4 bases and J by 5 bases, and 12 bases separated the two germline ends. The germline V gene has CDR1 MNHEY and CDR2 SMNVEV (reference sequence). There are 14 residues in the CDR3. CDR3 bases: TGTGCCAGCAGTTGGGACGGAGAGAACAATGAGCAGTTCTTC. It codes for CASSWDGENNEQFF.

This clonotype is classed as hyperexpanded. The V gene is TRBV6-1, the J gene TRBJ2-1; 8 nucleotides align to TRBD1. The J call is uncertain, as TRBJ2-7 better fits the DNA end. Germline CDR1 MNHNS, CDR2 SASEGT. CDR3 length: 14 amino acids. The CDR3 protein is CASSSYRGTYEQYF. For the CDR3, the DNA is TGTGCCAGCAGTTCATACAGGGGGACCTACGAGCAGTACTTC.

This chain joins TRBV7-2 and TRBJ2-5; 10 positions agree with TRBD2. This CDR3 is 14 amino acids long. Germline V lookup: CDR1 SGHTA, CDR2 FQGNSA. J lost 4 bases, V lost 4 bases, and 3 bases had no gene match. The CDR3 nucleotides read TGTGCCAGCAGCTCTAGCGGGAGCAGAGAGACCCAGTACTTC. This gives the protein CASSSSGSRETQYF. The variable domain in full, completed from reference TRBV7-2 and TRBJ2-5, reads GAGVSQSPSNKVTEKGKDVELRCDPISGHTALYWYRQSLGQGLEFLIYFQGNSAPDKSGLPSDRFSAERTGGSVSTLTIQRTQQEDSAVYLCASSSSGSRETQYFGPGTRLLVL.

V is TRBV6-1 and J is TRBJ2-5, with TRBD1 matching 9 bases. The germline V gene encodes CDR1 MNHNS and CDR2 SASEGT. The CDR3 is 14 residues long. J was trimmed by 3 bases and V by 8 bases; bases with no gene match: 7. The CDR3 coding sequence is TGTGCCAGCCCCCCAGGACAGGGGAAAGAGACCCAGTACTTC. Translation: CASPPGQGKETQYF.

Within the sample, this clonotype is large. The chain uses TRBV7-6 and TRBJ1-6; D remains ambiguous. CDR1 is SGHVS and CDR2 is FNYEAQ in the germline V gene. V shed 2 bases and J shed 7 bases, with 12 bases lying between them. This CDR3 has 15 amino acids. Here the CDR3 DNA reads TGTGCCAGCAGCTTATGGGATGGACCCAATTCACCCCTCCACTTT. This codes for CASSLWDGPNSPLHF.

This clonotype has more than one count but fewer than ten. This chain joins TRBV6-1 and TRBJ2-3; D call uncertain. CDR3 length: 13 amino acids. The V end lost 4 bases, the J end lost 0 bases, and 5 bases lay between the germline ends. Germline loops: CDR1 MNHNS, CDR2 SASEGT. The CDR3 DNA reads TGTGCCAGCAGTGTGAGCAGCACAGATACGCAGTATTTT. This codes for CASSVSSTDTQYF.

This chain links TRBV6-1 with TRBJ2-1, with 7 positions matching TRBD1. This CDR3 spans 15 amino acids. Looked up from germline, CDR1 is MNHNS and CDR2 is SASEGT. With V trimmed by 4 bases and J by 5 bases, 8 bases remained unmatched. The CDR3 sequence: CASSAYRGNNNEQFF. The CDR3 DNA follows: TGTGCCAGCAGTGCCTACAGGGGTAACAACAATGAGCAGTTCTTC.

This clonotype was picked up a small number of times. Here the CDR3 DNA reads TGCGCCAGCAGGACTAGCGGGAGTCAAGCAGATACGCAGTATTTT. Translated: CASRTSGSQADTQYF. This rearrangement joins TRBV10-2 to TRBJ2-3; 12 bases fit TRBD2. V gave up 6 bases and J gave up 4 bases; unmatched junction bases: 5. The CDR3 has 15 amino acids. Germline CDR1 reads WSHSY; CDR2 reads SAAADI.